What follows are 11 T cell receptor beta chains derived from one specimen sequenced in a study of blood T cell repertoires in COVID-19. The data were produced by immunoSEQ multiplex PCR, yet TCRdb's version contains in-frame clones alone and is incomplete. Seen here are roughly 350,000 clones, roughly 85% observed once, and the top ten hold roughly 3.6%. The sequenced sample was peripheral blood. Every receptor here comes from a woman aged 18-30 years with acute or convalescent COVID-19.

CDR3 bases: TGTGCCAGCTTAGGGACTCAGCTCACCGGGGAGCTGTTTTTT. It encodes CASLGTQLTGELFF. This rearrangement joins TRBV6-5 to TRBJ2-2; possibly TRBD2 for D (6 bases). V lost 8 bases to trimming and J lost 4 bases, with 14 bases between them. The germline CDR1 and CDR2 sequences are MNHEY and SVGAGI. CDR3 size: 14 residues.

This clone was detected only a few times. The chain recombines TRBV9 with TRBJ2-2, with TRBD1 as a possible D gene (7 bases). Per germline, CDR1 SGDLS and CDR2 YYNGEE. The CDR3 sequence is 15 residues long. V dropped 0 bases and J dropped 5 bases, with 11 bases sitting between them. The CDR3 sequence: CASSVVTGRTGELFF. The CDR3 DNA is TGTGCCAGCAGCGTAGTGACAGGGAGGACCGGGGAGCTGTTTTTT.

V is TRBV19 and J is TRBJ1-5; TRBD1 is a possible D gene (5 bases). Germline lookup yields CDR1 LNHDA and CDR2 SQIVND (reference sequence). The CDR3 contains 13 residues. V was shortened by 3 bases and J by 7 bases, with 10 bases between the two germline ends. The CDR3 nucleotides read TGTGCCAGTAGTATTAAGGAGGGGCAGCCCCAGCATTTT. Amino acids: CASSIKEGQPQHF.

CDR3 region: CASSLGGRGQPQHF. Here the CDR3 DNA reads TGTGCCAGCAGCTTAGGAGGGAGAGGGCAGCCCCAGCATTTT. The J gene is TRBJ1-5, the V gene TRBV7-9; no definite D call. V was pared by 1 base and J by 7 bases, with 11 bases between. Germline values: CDR1 SEHNR, CDR2 FQNEAQ (reference sequence). This CDR3 has 14 amino acids.

The rearrangement links TRBV6-5 to TRBJ2-3; TRBD1 agrees at 8 bases. The CDR3 consists of 14 residues. Germline CDR1 MNHEY, CDR2 SVGAGI. V was pared by 6 bases and J by 2 bases, with 4 bases of the junction left unmatched. CDR3 in amino acids: CASSQDRDTDTQYF. CDR3 sequence (DNA): TGTGCCAGCAGCCAGGACAGGGACACAGATACGCAGTATTTT.

The chain carries TRBV24-1 and TRBJ1-2; the D is unclear. In germline, CDR1 is KGHDR, CDR2 SFDVKD. This CDR3 contains 11 residues. The V end lost 1 base, the J end lost 6 bases, and 2 bases lay between the germline ends. As DNA, the CDR3 is TGTGCCACCAGTGATTTTAATGGCTACACCTTC. It specifies CATSDFNGYTF.

This clone was counted once. In DNA form, the CDR3 reads TGTGCCAGCAGCTTAGGTGACAAAGCTTTCTTT. Protein: CASSLGDKAFF. This chain connects TRBV7-8 to TRBJ1-1; D is uncertain. The CDR3 is made up of 11 amino acids. Trimming left V 1 base short and J 9 bases short, with 6 bases between. Germline V gene data show CDR1 as SGHVS and CDR2 as FQNEAQ.

The chain has TRBV5-1 and TRBJ1-4; D is uncertain. This CDR3 has 16 amino acids. The V gene's germline CDR1 is SGHRS and CDR2 YFSETQ. V gave up 4 bases and J gave up 3 bases, with 16 bases separating them. DNA for the CDR3: TGCGCCAGCAGCCCCTTTTCAAAGGGAGCTAATGAAAAACTGTTTTTT. Protein: CASSPFSKGANEKLFF.

The rearrangement links TRBV9 to TRBJ2-7, with 9 bases aligning to TRBD2. The CDR3 runs 14 residues. The V gene end was trimmed by 3 bases and the J gene end by 3 bases; junction bases not matched to a gene: 4. Germline CDR1 SGDLS, CDR2 YYNGEE. For the CDR3, the DNA is TGTGCCAGCAGCGGTAGCGGGAGCGTCTACGAGCAGTACTTC. It encodes CASSGSGSVYEQYF. Using reference TRBV9 and TRBJ2-7 for the parts outside the CDR3, the full variable domain is DSGVTQTPKHLITATGQRVTLRCSPRSGDLSVYWYQQSLDQGLQFLIQYYNGEERAKGNILERFSAQQFPDLHSELNLSSLELGDSALYFCASSGSGSVYEQYFGPGTRLTVT.

The chain is built from TRBV5-8 and TRBJ1-6; TRBD1 aligns across 7 bases. The CDR3 is 17 residues long. V lost 2 bases, J lost 3 bases, and 8 bases stayed unmatched. Germline lookup yields CDR1 SGHTS and CDR2 YDEGEE. The CDR3 spells CASSFRDRIFYNSPLHF. In DNA form, the CDR3 reads TGTGCCAGCAGCTTCCGGGACAGAATTTTCTATAATTCACCCCTCCACTTT.

The chain combines TRBV12-5 with TRBJ1-1; D is perhaps TRBD1 (6 bases). Trimming took 6 bases from V and 6 from J, leaving 11 bases between them. The length of the CDR3 is 12 residues. CDR1 is LGHNT and CDR2 is FRNRAP in the germline V gene. CDR3 bases: TGTGCTAGTGGCCTACAGGGCTCTGAAGCTTTCTTT. Residues: CASGLQGSEAFF. The full variable domain, completed using reference TRBV12-5 and TRBJ1-1, is DARVTQTPRHKVTEMGQEVTMRCQPILGHNTVFWYRQTMMQGLELLAYFRNRAPLDDSGMPKDRFSAEMPDATLATLKIQPSEPRDSAVYFCASGLQGSEAFFGQGTRLTVV.